This T cell receptor (beta chain) was sequenced during a study of beta chain features in type 1 diabetes. Expressed TCRB transcripts were sequenced because the entire RNA isolate underwent reverse transcription. Measured with immunoSEQ multiplex PCR; TCRdb has only the in-frame clones, and not every one. The data show fewer than 550,000 clones, over 9.5% seen once. Germline CDR1 reads LNHNV; CDR2 reads YYDKDF (reference sequence). The V end lost 5 bases, the J end lost 4 bases, and 14 bases lay between the germline ends. The CDR3 consists of 14 residues. The sequenced sample consisted of naive CD4+ T cells from blood. The V call is TRBV15, the J call TRBJ1-1; D not resolved. The clonotype originates from a woman aged 18-29 years in good health. The CDR3 loop reads CATSPQRPITEAFF. The CDR3 DNA is TGTGCCACCAGCCCACAACGGCCCATCACTGAAGCTTTCTTT.